This TCR beta chain was recovered during a study of shared clonotypes between healthy human individuals. Whole-study findings and limits: The naive CD4 repertoires of four donors were compared, and about 5% of clonotypes were shared. The small donor group covered limited genetic and exposure diversity. Blood was the only sampled material, and tissue repertoires likely differ.

The protocol was immunoSEQ multiplex PCR, while the TCRdb copy is restricted to in-frame clones and leaves out a portion. Of about 960,000 clones listed, over 75% are singletons. This clone appeared a few times. Its antigen is unknown. Other DNA sequences from this sample encode an identical CDR3 as well. Per the germline V gene, CDR1 is SGHRS and CDR2 is YFSETQ. V trimming: 4 bases; J trimming: 4 bases; junction bases outside the gene matches: 10. The CDR3 is made up of 15 amino acids. The chain carries TRBV5-1 and TRBJ2-5, with TRBD2 matching over 7 bases. Specimen: memory CD4+ T cells sorted from blood. The subset is: CD45RA-negative fraction. The sequence derives from a young man in good health. CDR3 nucleotides: TGCGCCAGCAGCCTCCCGGGGGGTTTAGGAGAGACCCAGTACTTC. Translation: CASSLPGGLGETQYF.